The sequence of this T cell receptor (beta chain) was determined in a study of blood T cells in healthy people across ages. Whole-study context: Per every two T cells, about one barcoded beta molecule was captured by template switching.

CDR1 is SGHTA, CDR2 FQGTGA, per germline. The CDR3 has 16 amino acids. Trimming removed 1 base at V and 1 base at J, with 13 bases between. As regards this clonotype: Its matching antigen is unknown.

Whole-study findings and limits: Percentage of naive T cells showed a strong correlation with TCR beta diversity. Donor CMV status, an unknown factor, possibly confounded changes in expanded clonotypes.

Sample-barcoded 5' priming and a J-beta primer mix drove a second PCR of roughly 7 to 11 cycles. Each CDR3 protein is one row after TCRdb ran MiXCR on the 5' RACE reads. The sample holds over 750,000 distinct CDR3 sequences; around 25% are singletons and the top ten take roughly a tenth. Another study also made use of these data, one on T cells of mothers and their children. That study adds: Once extracted, all RNA went into cDNA synthesis at approximately 1.6 ug per 15 ul.

The J gene is TRBJ1-1, the V gene TRBV7-3; no clear D gene. The TCR was taken from a boy younger than 18 in good health. Material for sequencing was blood. The CDR3 bases are TGTGCCAGCAGCTTAATGACGCGGCTGGCGAACACTGAAGCTTTCTTT. Amino acid sequence: CASSLMTRLANTEAFF.